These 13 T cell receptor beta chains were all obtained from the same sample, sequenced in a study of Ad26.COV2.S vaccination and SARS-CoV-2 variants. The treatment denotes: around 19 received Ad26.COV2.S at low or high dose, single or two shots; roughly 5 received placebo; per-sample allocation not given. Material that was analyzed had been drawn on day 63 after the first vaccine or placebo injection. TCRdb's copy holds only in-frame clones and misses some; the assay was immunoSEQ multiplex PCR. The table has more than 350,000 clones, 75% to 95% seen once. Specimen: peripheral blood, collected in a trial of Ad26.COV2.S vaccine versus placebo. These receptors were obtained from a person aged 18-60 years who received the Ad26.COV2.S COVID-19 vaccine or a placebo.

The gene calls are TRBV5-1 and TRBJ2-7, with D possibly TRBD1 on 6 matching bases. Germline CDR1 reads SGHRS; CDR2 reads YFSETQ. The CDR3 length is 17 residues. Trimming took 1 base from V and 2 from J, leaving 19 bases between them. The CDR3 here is CASSLTGHMEVPYEQYF. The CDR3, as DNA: TGCGCCAGCAGCTTGACGGGACACATGGAGGTCCCCTACGAGCAGTACTTC.

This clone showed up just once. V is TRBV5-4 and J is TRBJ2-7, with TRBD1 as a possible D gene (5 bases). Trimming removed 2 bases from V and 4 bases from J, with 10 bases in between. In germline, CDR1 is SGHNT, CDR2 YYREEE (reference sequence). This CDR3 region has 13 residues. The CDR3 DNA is TGTGCCAGCAGCTTCTCAGGGTCGTACGAGCAGTACTTC. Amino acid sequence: CASSFSGSYEQYF.

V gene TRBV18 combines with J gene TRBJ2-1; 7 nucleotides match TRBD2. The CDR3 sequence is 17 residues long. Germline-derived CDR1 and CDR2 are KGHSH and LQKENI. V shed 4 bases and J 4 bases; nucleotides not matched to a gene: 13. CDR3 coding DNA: TGTGCCAGCTCACGAGGTCTGGCTAGCGGAGGATACAATGAGCAGTTCTTC. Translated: CASSRGLASGGYNEQFF.

Written as DNA, the CDR3 is TGTGCCAGCAGCCTTGGACAGGGGGCAGATACGCAGTATTTT. The encoded protein is CASSLGQGADTQYF. J is TRBJ2-3 and V is TRBV7-2, with TRBD1 identical over 10 bases. The CDR3 extends over 14 amino acids. Germline V lookup: CDR1 SGHTA, CDR2 FQGNSA. Germline trimming cut 5 bases from V and 4 bases from J; bases unmatched to any gene: 3.

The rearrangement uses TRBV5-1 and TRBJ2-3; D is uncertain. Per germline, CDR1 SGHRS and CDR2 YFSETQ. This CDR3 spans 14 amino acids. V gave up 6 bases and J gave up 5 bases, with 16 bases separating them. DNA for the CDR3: TGCGCCAGCACTGTACACCAAACGGGAGATACGCAGTATTTT. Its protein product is CASTVHQTGDTQYF.

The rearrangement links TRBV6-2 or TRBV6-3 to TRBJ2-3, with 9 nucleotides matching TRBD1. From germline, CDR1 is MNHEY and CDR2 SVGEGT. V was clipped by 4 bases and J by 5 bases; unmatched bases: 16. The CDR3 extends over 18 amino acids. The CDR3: CASSSRDRVLIGRDTQYF. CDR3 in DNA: TGTGCCAGCAGTTCCCGGGACAGGGTTCTTATCGGGCGAGATACGCAGTATTTT.

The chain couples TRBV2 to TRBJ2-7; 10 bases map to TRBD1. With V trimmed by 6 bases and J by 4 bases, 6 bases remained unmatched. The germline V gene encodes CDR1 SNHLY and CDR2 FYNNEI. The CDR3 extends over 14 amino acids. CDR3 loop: CASRTGTGVYEQYF. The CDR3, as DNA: TGTGCCAGCAGAACCGGGACAGGGGTTTACGAGCAGTACTTC.

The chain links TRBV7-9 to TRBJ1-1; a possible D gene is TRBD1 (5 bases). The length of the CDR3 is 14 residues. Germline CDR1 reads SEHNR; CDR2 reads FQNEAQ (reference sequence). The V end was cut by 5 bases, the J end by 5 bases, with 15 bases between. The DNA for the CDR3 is TGTGCCAGCAGCCCCGGTGGGGCTTGGACTGAAGCTTTCTTT. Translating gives CASSPGGAWTEAFF. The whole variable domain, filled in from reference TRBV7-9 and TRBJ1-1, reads DTGVSQNPRHKITKRGQNVTFRCDPISEHNRLYWYRQTLGQGPEFLTYFQNEAQLEKSRLLSDRFSAERPKGSFSTLEIQRTEQGDSAMYLCASSPGGAWTEAFFGQGTRLTVV.

Written as DNA, the CDR3 is TGTGCCAGCTCAGCCATAACCGGGACTAGCGGACCTAAGGCTAACGAGCAGTACTTC. It translates to CASSAITGTSGPKANEQYF. This sequence joins TRBV18 and TRBJ2-7; 11 bases fit TRBD2. CDR1 and CDR2 (germline): KGHSH, LQKENI. The V and J ends lost 5 bases and 5 bases, in that order; junction bases with no gene match: 20. This CDR3 spans 19 amino acids.

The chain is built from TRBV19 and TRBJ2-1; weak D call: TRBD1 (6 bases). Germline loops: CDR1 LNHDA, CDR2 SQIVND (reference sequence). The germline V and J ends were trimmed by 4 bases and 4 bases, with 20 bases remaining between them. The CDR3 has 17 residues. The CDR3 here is CASSRGPAEGVYNEQFF. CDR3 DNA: TGTGCCAGTAGTAGGGGACCAGCCGAGGGGGTATACAATGAGCAGTTCTTC. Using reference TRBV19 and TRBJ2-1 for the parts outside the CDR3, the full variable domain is DGGITQSPKYLFRKEGQNVTLSCEQNLNHDAMYWYRQDPGQGLRLIYYSQIVNDFQKGDIAEGYSVSREKKESFPLTVTSAQKNPTAFYLCASSRGPAEGVYNEQFFGPGTRLTVL.

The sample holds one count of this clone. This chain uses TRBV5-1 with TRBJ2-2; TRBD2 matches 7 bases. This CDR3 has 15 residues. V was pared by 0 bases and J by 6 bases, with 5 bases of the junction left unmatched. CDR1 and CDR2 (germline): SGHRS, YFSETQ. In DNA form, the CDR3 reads TGCGCCAGCAGCTTGGACGGGAGGCCCCCCGGGGAGCTGTTTTTT. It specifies CASSLDGRPPGELFF. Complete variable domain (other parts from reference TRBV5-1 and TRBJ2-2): KAGVTQTPRYLIKTRGQQVTLSCSPISGHRSVSWYQQTPGQGLQFLFEYFSETQRNKGNFPGRFSGRQFSNSRSEMNVSTLELGDSALYLCASSLDGRPPGELFFGEGSRLTVL.

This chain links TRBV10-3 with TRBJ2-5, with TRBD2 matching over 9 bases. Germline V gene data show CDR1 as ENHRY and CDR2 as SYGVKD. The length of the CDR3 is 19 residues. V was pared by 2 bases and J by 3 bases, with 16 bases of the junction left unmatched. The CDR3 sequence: CAISERETSGTFLKETQYF. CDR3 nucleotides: TGTGCCATCAGTGAGAGGGAGACTAGCGGAACCTTCCTTAAAGAGACCCAGTACTTC.

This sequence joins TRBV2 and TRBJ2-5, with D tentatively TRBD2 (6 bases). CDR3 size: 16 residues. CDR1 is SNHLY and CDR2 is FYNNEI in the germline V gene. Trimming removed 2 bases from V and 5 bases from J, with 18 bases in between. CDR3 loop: CASSERDPRSGETQYF. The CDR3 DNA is TGTGCCAGCAGTGAACGGGACCCCCGGAGCGGGGAGACCCAGTACTTC.